These T cell receptor beta chains were read from a single sample in a study of blood T cell repertoires in COVID-19. Assay: immunoSEQ multiplex PCR; the TCRdb copy retains only in-frame clones and omits some. The repertoire includes 180,000 or so clones, roughly four fifths of them detected once, and about 10% sits in the top ten. The sequencing input was peripheral blood. The receptors come from a woman in her thirties or forties with COVID-19, enrolled during active disease. The CDR3 runs from the conserved cysteine through the conserved F or W. The order of the fields is D gene, J gene, clone size, V gene, CDR3 protein, CDR3 DNA. A D gene is named only where the DNA matches it firmly. Where a row states a size, it is once, few, many or the class of an expanded clone; other rows omit it.

d_gene: NA
j_gene: TRBJ2-2
abundance: NA
v_gene: TRBV6-4
CDR3aa: CASSDGTATGELFF
CDR3nt: TGTGCCAGCAGTGACGGGACTGCCACCGGGGAGCTGTTTTTT

d_gene: TRBD1
j_gene: TRBJ1-3
abundance: NA
v_gene: TRBV9
CDR3aa: CASSPRRDRGGRTIYF
CDR3nt: TGTGCCAGCAGCCCAAGAAGGGACAGGGGAGGCCGCACCATATATTTT

d_gene: TRBD2
j_gene: TRBJ2-1
abundance: once
v_gene: TRBV28
CDR3aa: CASSLRGSQNEQFF
CDR3nt: TGTGCCAGCAGTTTACGCGGGAGTCAGAATGAGCAGTTCTTC

d_gene: TRBD1
j_gene: TRBJ2-7
abundance: NA
v_gene: TRBV18
CDR3aa: CASSASNRDRYRYEQYF
CDR3nt: TGTGCCAGCTCAGCAAGCAACCGGGACAGGTATAGGTACGAGCAGTACTTC

d_gene: NA
j_gene: TRBJ1-1
abundance: NA
v_gene: TRBV4-1
CDR3aa: CASSQDQGIIEAFF
CDR3nt: TGCGCCAGCAGCCAAGACCAGGGGATCATTGAAGCTTTCTTT

d_gene: TRBD1
j_gene: TRBJ1-1
abundance: NA
v_gene: TRBV28
CDR3aa: CASSPPTGWNTEAFF
CDR3nt: TGTGCCAGCAGTCCCCCGACAGGGTGGAACACTGAAGCTTTCTTT

d_gene: TRBD2
j_gene: TRBJ2-1
abundance: NA
v_gene: TRBV7-3
CDR3aa: CASSSRLAGSYNEQFF
CDR3nt: TGTGCCAGCAGCTCCAGACTAGCGGGATCCTACAATGAGCAGTTCTTC

d_gene: TRBD1
j_gene: TRBJ2-1
abundance: NA
v_gene: TRBV11-3
CDR3aa: CASSLGQGLRDEQFF
CDR3nt: TGTGCCAGCAGCTTAGGACAGGGCCTTCGGGATGAGCAGTTCTTC

d_gene: TRBD1
j_gene: TRBJ1-1
abundance: NA
v_gene: TRBV7-6
CDR3aa: CASSLLPTQGANTEAFF
CDR3nt: TGTGCCAGCAGCTTACTACCCACACAGGGGGCGAACACTGAAGCTTTCTTT

d_gene: NA
j_gene: TRBJ2-7
abundance: few
v_gene: TRBV28
CDR3aa: CASRVGRPPLEQYF
CDR3nt: TGTGCCAGTAGGGTAGGGAGACCACCGCTTGAGCAGTACTTC

d_gene: NA
j_gene: TRBJ2-5
abundance: once
v_gene: TRBV4-1
CDR3aa: CASSQEGIAATQETQYF
CDR3nt: TGCGCCAGCAGCCAAGAAGGGATAGCGGCTACCCAAGAGACCCAGTACTTC

d_gene: TRBD2
j_gene: TRBJ2-2
abundance: NA
v_gene: TRBV27
CDR3aa: CASSNSRGFAGELFF
CDR3nt: TGTGCCAGCAGTAACTCGCGGGGGTTTGCCGGGGAGCTGTTTTTT

d_gene: TRBD1
j_gene: TRBJ1-1
abundance: NA
v_gene: TRBV7-6
CDR3aa: CASSLSHRGEAFF
CDR3nt: TGTGCCAGCAGCTTATCCCACAGGGGGGAAGCTTTCTTT

d_gene: NA
j_gene: TRBJ2-5
abundance: NA
v_gene: TRBV20-1
CDR3aa: CRCGRGETQYF
CDR3nt: TGCCGGTGTGGTAGAGGAGAGACCCAGTACTTC

d_gene: TRBD1
j_gene: TRBJ2-5
abundance: NA
v_gene: TRBV27
CDR3aa: CASSFSRQTGGMQETQYF
CDR3nt: TGTGCCAGCAGTTTTTCCCGTCAGACAGGGGGCATGCAAGAGACCCAGTACTTC

d_gene: NA
j_gene: TRBJ1-1
abundance: NA
v_gene: TRBV20-1
CDR3aa: CSARSRAEAFF
CDR3nt: TGCAGTGCTAGATCCAGGGCTGAAGCTTTCTTT

d_gene: TRBD1
j_gene: TRBJ1-1
abundance: NA
v_gene: TRBV14
CDR3aa: CASSPRDSLNTEAFF
CDR3nt: TGTGCCAGCAGCCCCCGGGACAGTTTAAACACTGAAGCTTTCTTT

d_gene: NA
j_gene: TRBJ2-5
abundance: few
v_gene: TRBV4-1
CDR3aa: CASSQTGSGETQYF
CDR3nt: TGCGCCAGCAGCCAGACGGGGAGCGGAGAGACCCAGTACTTC

d_gene: TRBD1
j_gene: TRBJ1-2
abundance: NA
v_gene: TRBV28
CDR3aa: CASSLTGGYGYTF
CDR3nt: TGTGCCAGCAGTTTGACAGGGGGCTATGGCTACACCTTC

d_gene: TRBD1
j_gene: TRBJ2-5
abundance: NA
v_gene: TRBV24-1
CDR3aa: CATGDRASETQYF
CDR3nt: TGTGCCACCGGGGACAGGGCGAGTGAGACCCAGTACTTC

d_gene: NA
j_gene: TRBJ2-3
abundance: NA
v_gene: TRBV19
CDR3aa: CASRAPGLIRGPDTQYF
CDR3nt: TGTGCCAGTAGGGCCCCGGGACTCATTAGGGGTCCAGATACGCAGTATTTT

d_gene: NA
j_gene: TRBJ1-1
abundance: NA
v_gene: TRBV5-1
CDR3aa: CASTLLTGTGVGEAFF
CDR3nt: TGCGCCAGCACCCTATTAACCGGGACGGGGGTCGGTGAAGCTTTCTTT

d_gene: NA
j_gene: TRBJ2-2
abundance: once
v_gene: TRBV5-1
CDR3aa: CATRSELTGELFF
CDR3nt: TGCGCCACCAGAAGTGAGCTCACCGGGGAGCTGTTTTTT

d_gene: NA
j_gene: TRBJ2-7
abundance: NA
v_gene: TRBV11-2
CDR3aa: CASSLEYRLTGEQYF
CDR3nt: TGTGCCAGCAGCTTAGAGTACAGGCTCACCGGCGAGCAGTACTTC

d_gene: NA
j_gene: TRBJ2-1
abundance: NA
v_gene: TRBV29-1
CDR3aa: CSVLRQSSYNEQFF
CDR3nt: TGCAGCGTTCTTAGACAGAGCTCCTACAATGAGCAGTTCTTC

d_gene: NA
j_gene: TRBJ1-6
abundance: NA
v_gene: TRBV10-2
CDR3aa: CASGWGLNSPLHF
CDR3nt: TGCGCCAGTGGATGGGGGCTGAATTCACCCCTCCACTTT

d_gene: NA
j_gene: TRBJ2-1
abundance: NA
v_gene: TRBV9
CDR3aa: CASSTRDFYNEQFF
CDR3nt: TGTGCCAGCAGCACAAGGGACTTTTACAATGAGCAGTTCTTC

d_gene: NA
j_gene: TRBJ2-5
abundance: few
v_gene: TRBV3-1/TRBV3-2
CDR3aa: CASSRQGGHLQETQYF
CDR3nt: TGTGCCAGCAGCCGGCAGGGGGGCCACCTCCAAGAGACCCAGTACTTC

d_gene: TRBD1
j_gene: TRBJ2-2
abundance: few
v_gene: TRBV9
CDR3aa: CASSVGGGTGSATGELFF
CDR3nt: TGTGCCAGCAGCGTAGGAGGGGGGACAGGGTCTGCCACCGGGGAGCTGTTTTTT

d_gene: NA
j_gene: TRBJ2-7
abundance: NA
v_gene: TRBV28
CDR3aa: CASSPETRDSRFYEQYF
CDR3nt: TGTGCCAGCAGTCCGGAGACCCGGGACTCGAGGTTTTACGAGCAGTACTTC

d_gene: TRBD1
j_gene: TRBJ2-1
abundance: NA
v_gene: TRBV29-1
CDR3aa: CSVEGQGAYNEQFF
CDR3nt: TGCAGCGTTGAGGGACAGGGGGCTTACAATGAGCAGTTCTTC

d_gene: NA
j_gene: TRBJ2-7
abundance: few
v_gene: TRBV19
CDR3aa: CASNSFYEQYF
CDR3nt: TGTGCCAGTAACTCGTTTTACGAGCAGTACTTC

d_gene: TRBD2
j_gene: TRBJ2-7
abundance: NA
v_gene: TRBV30
CDR3aa: CTWRAPGLAGVGEQYF
CDR3nt: TGTACCTGGAGAGCTCCGGGACTAGCGGGAGTAGGGGAGCAGTACTTC

d_gene: NA
j_gene: TRBJ2-2
abundance: NA
v_gene: TRBV2
CDR3aa: CASSESDSRRAGELFF
CDR3nt: TGTGCCAGCAGTGAATCGGACTCCCGCCGGGCCGGGGAGCTGTTTTTT

d_gene: NA
j_gene: TRBJ1-3
abundance: many
v_gene: TRBV11-2
CDR3aa: CASSLDFGAGNTIYF
CDR3nt: TGTGCCAGCAGCTTAGATTTTGGGGCGGGAAACACCATATATTTT

d_gene: TRBD1
j_gene: TRBJ1-6
abundance: NA
v_gene: TRBV27
CDR3aa: CASRSGQDYSPLHF
CDR3nt: TGTGCCAGCAGGTCGGGACAGGACTATTCACCCCTCCACTTT

d_gene: NA
j_gene: TRBJ1-2
abundance: NA
v_gene: TRBV27
CDR3aa: CASRAGSYGYTF
CDR3nt: TGTGCCAGCAGGGCAGGGTCATATGGCTACACCTTC

d_gene: NA
j_gene: TRBJ2-7
abundance: many
v_gene: TRBV12-3/TRBV12-4
CDR3aa: CASSPRVKQYF
CDR3nt: TGTGCCAGCAGTCCCCGAGTTAAGCAGTACTTC

d_gene: NA
j_gene: TRBJ2-7
abundance: NA
v_gene: TRBV19
CDR3aa: CASSRLVRPYEQYF
CDR3nt: TGTGCCAGTAGTCGACTAGTGAGGCCCTACGAGCAGTACTTC

d_gene: NA
j_gene: TRBJ2-7
abundance: NA
v_gene: TRBV6-5
CDR3aa: CASLEYEQYF
CDR3nt: TGTGCCAGCTTGGAGTACGAGCAGTACTTC

d_gene: NA
j_gene: TRBJ2-1
abundance: NA
v_gene: TRBV7-9
CDR3aa: CASTTGYAYNEQFF
CDR3nt: TGTGCCAGCACCACAGGGTATGCCTACAATGAGCAGTTCTTC

d_gene: TRBD1
j_gene: TRBJ1-5
abundance: NA
v_gene: TRBV6-5
CDR3aa: CASRRTGKVQPQHF
CDR3nt: TGTGCCAGCAGAAGGACAGGGAAGGTTCAGCCCCAGCATTTT

d_gene: TRBD2
j_gene: TRBJ2-3
abundance: NA
v_gene: TRBV18
CDR3aa: CASSHGSGGRDTQYF
CDR3nt: TGTGCCAGCTCACATGGTAGCGGGGGGCGAGATACGCAGTATTTT

d_gene: TRBD2
j_gene: TRBJ2-1
abundance: NA
v_gene: TRBV27
CDR3aa: CASSHNAGLAGGPYNEQFF
CDR3nt: TGTGCCAGCAGCCATAACGCCGGACTAGCGGGAGGCCCTTACAATGAGCAGTTCTTC

d_gene: TRBD2
j_gene: TRBJ2-1
abundance: NA
v_gene: TRBV19
CDR3aa: CASSIGGTRSNEQFF
CDR3nt: TGTGCCAGTAGTATAGGAGGGACTAGAAGTAATGAGCAGTTCTTC

d_gene: NA
j_gene: TRBJ2-5
abundance: NA
v_gene: TRBV3-1/TRBV3-2
CDR3aa: CASSQRGGARETQYF
CDR3nt: TGTGCCAGCAGCCAAAGGGGAGGAGCCAGGGAGACCCAGTACTTC

d_gene: NA
j_gene: TRBJ1-1
abundance: NA
v_gene: TRBV27
CDR3aa: CASSLREGTEAFF
CDR3nt: TGTGCCAGCAGTTTAAGGGAGGGCACTGAAGCTTTCTTT